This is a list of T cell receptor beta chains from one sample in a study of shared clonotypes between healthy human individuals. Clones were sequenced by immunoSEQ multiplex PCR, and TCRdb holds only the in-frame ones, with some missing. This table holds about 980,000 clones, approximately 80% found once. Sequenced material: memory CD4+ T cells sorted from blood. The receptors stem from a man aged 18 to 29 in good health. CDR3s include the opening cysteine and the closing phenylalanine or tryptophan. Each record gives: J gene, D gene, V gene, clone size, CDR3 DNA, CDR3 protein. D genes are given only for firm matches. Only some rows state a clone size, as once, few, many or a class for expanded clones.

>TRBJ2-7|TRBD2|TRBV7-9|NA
TGTGCCAGCAGCTCTAGCGGGGGGGCCACCGAGCAGTACTTC
CASSSSGGATEQYF
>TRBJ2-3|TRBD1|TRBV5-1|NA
TGCGCCAGCAGCTTGGGGACAGGCACGCGGGCAGATACGCAGTATTTT
CASSLGTGTRADTQYF
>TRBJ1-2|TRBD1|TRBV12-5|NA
TGTGCTAGTGGTTTGGTACCTATCTGGGGACAGAGTAACTATGGCTACACCTTC
CASGLVPIWGQSNYGYTF
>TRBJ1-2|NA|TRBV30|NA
TGTGCCTGGAGTGCTCAGTTTAACTATGGCTACACCTTC
CAWSAQFNYGYTF
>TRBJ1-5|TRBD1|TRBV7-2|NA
TGTGCCAGCAGCCTCACCGGGACAGGGGGCAATCAGCCCCAGCATTTT
CASSLTGTGGNQPQHF
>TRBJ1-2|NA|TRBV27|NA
TGTGCCAGCAGCTCCCGGGGAGTCTACGGCTACACCTTC
CASSSRGVYGYTF
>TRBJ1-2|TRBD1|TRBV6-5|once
TGTGCCAGCAGTTATGGGGACAGGGGGATGTACTATGGCTACACCTTC
CASSYGDRGMYYGYTF
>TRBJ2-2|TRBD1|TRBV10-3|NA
TGTGCCATCAGTGCCATTGGCGGGGGACAGGGGACCGGGGAGCTGTTTTTT
CAISAIGGGQGTGELFF
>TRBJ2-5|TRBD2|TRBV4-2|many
TGTGCCAGCAGCCAAGAACTAGCGGGAGGGCCGATGGCGGAGACCCAGTACTTC
CASSQELAGGPMAETQYF
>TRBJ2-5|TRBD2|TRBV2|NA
TGTGCCAGCAGTCCGGAAGCGGGGGGAGAGACCCAGTACTTC
CASSPEAGGETQYF
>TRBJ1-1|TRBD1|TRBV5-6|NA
TGTGCCAGCAGCTTGGCGGACAGGGGGATAACTGAAGCTTTCTTT
CASSLADRGITEAFF
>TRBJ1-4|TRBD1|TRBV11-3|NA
TGTGCCAGCAGCTTAGAGGGCCCTAACAGGGGTCGAACTAATGAAAAACTGTTTTTT
CASSLEGPNRGRTNEKLFF
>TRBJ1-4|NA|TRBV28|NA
TGTGCCAGCAACCCTCCCGGAGGCGGGGGGGAAAAACTGTTTTTT
CASNPPGGGGEKLFF
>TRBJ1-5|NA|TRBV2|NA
TGTGCCAGCCACGAGCAAGGTTTGGGCAATCAGCCCCAGCATTTT
CASHEQGLGNQPQHF
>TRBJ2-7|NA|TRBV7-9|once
TGTGCCAGCAGCCGGGACGGAACCTACGAGCAGTACTTC
CASSRDGTYEQYF
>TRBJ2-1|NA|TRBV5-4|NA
TGTGCCAGCAGCCGGAAAACAGGAAACAATGAGCAGTTCTTC
CASSRKTGNNEQFF
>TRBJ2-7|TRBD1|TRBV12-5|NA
TGTGCTAGTGGGCGGACAGGGGGGACCTACGAGCAGTACTTC
CASGRTGGTYEQYF
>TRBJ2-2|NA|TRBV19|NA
TGTGCCAGTAGGGGCACCGGGGAGCTGTTTTTT
CASRGTGELFF
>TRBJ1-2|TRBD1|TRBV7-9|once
TGTGCCAGCAGCTTAGCCCTAGGGACAGTCAACTATGGCTACACCTTC
CASSLALGTVNYGYTF
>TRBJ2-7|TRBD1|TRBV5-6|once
TGTGCCAGCAGCCGAAGACAGGGGGCCTACTACGAGCAGTACTTC
CASSRRQGAYYEQYF
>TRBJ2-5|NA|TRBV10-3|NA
TGTGCCATCAGTGACAATCAAGAGACCCAGTACTTC
CAISDNQETQYF
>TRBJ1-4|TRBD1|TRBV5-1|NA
TGCGCCAGCAGCCCAGGACAGGGTGAAAAACTGTTTTTT
CASSPGQGEKLFF
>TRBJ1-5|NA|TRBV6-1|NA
TGTGCCAGCAGGAGGGGGCAGCCCCAGCATTTT
CASRRGQPQHF
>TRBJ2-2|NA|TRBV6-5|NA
TGTGCCAGCAGACTTTGGACTACCGGGGAGCTGTTTTTT
CASRLWTTGELFF
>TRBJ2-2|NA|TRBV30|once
TGTGCCTGGACCGGACCCGAAGGGGGGTGGACCGGGGAGCTGTTTTTT
CAWTGPEGGWTGELFF
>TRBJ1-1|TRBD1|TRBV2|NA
TGTGCCAGCAGACGGACAGGGGGCGAGGGGGCCACTGAAGCTTTCTTT
CASRRTGGEGATEAFF
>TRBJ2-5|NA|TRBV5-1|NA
TGCGCCAGCAGCTTGCCCCAGGGAGGGGGCGGGGAGACCCAGTACTTC
CASSLPQGGGGETQYF
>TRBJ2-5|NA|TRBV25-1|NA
TGTGCCAGCAGTGAAGCCCGTGGCCTAGAGACCCAGTACTTC
CASSEARGLETQYF
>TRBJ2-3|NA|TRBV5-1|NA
TGCGCCAGCAGCTTGCGGAGCACACTCGATACGCAGTATTTT
CASSLRSTLDTQYF
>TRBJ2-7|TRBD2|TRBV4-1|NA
TGCGCCAGCAGCCGGACTATAGCGGGGGACGAGCAGTACTTC
CASSRTIAGDEQYF
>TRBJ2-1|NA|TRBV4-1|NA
TGCGCCAGCAGCCAAGTGATGGTGGACCGATACAATGAGCAGTTCTTC
CASSQVMVDRYNEQFF
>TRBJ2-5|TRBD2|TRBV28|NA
TGTGCCAGCAGGTTGCGGGGGGGCCGAGAGACCCAGTACTTC
CASRLRGGRETQYF
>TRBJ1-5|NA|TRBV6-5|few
TGTGCCAGCAGCCTCGACGGTAACAAGCCCCAGCATTTT
CASSLDGNKPQHF
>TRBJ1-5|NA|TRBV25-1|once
TGTGCCAGCAAGCAGGGGAATCAGCCCCAGCATTTT
CASKQGNQPQHF
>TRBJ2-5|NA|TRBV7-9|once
TGTGCCACCAACGGCCAGGGGAGGGGAGAGACCCAGTACTTC
CATNGQGRGETQYF
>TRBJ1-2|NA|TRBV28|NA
TGTGCCAGCAGTTTCAGTCGAGGCTACACCTTC
CASSFSRGYTF
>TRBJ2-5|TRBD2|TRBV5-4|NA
TGTGCCAGCAGCCGAGGGACTAGCGGGGGGCAAGAGACCCAGTACTTC
CASSRGTSGGQETQYF
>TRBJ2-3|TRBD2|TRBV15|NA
TGTGCCACCAGCAGCAGACTAGCGGGAGAGGCAGATACGCAGTATTTT
CATSSRLAGEADTQYF
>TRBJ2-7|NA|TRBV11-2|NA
TGTGCCAGCAGCTTAGCCCAGGGCACTTCCTACGAGCAGTACTTC
CASSLAQGTSYEQYF
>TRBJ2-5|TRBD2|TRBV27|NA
TGTGCCAGCAGTTCCGGACTAGCGGGGGGGTGGCAGACCCAGTACTTC
CASSSGLAGGWQTQYF
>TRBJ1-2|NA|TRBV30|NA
TGTGCCTGGAGTGTAAATACAGGGAATGGCTACACCTTC
CAWSVNTGNGYTF